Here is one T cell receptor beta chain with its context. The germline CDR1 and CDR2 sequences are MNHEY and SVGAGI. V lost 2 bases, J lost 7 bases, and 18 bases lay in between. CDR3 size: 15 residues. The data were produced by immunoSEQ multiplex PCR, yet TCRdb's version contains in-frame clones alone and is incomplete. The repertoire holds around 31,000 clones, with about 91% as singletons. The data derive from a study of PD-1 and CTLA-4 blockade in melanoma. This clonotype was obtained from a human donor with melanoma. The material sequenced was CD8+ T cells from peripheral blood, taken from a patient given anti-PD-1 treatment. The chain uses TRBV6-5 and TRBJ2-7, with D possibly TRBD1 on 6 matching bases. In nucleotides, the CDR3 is TGTGCCAGCAGTTACCTCTCCCCGGGTACAGGGGAGCAGTACTTC. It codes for CASSYLSPGTGEQYF.